This record concerns one T cell receptor beta chain sequence. The clone's antigen remains unknown. Base qualities are not at hand, and no much larger clone is one base apart. The sample belongs to a study of blood T cell repertoires in COVID-19 (dated by TCRdb to about 2020). For context, the study as a whole: The collaborator samples originated in the United States, Italy and Spain and spanned the acute and convalescent phases of COVID-19. The dataset comprised deeply sampled blood TCRbeta repertoires from subjects exposed to, actively infected with, or recovered from COVID-19. The material from the prospective study consisted of cDNA or gDNA derived from T cells, B-cell-depleted T cells, or PBMCs. Samples came from the ongoing ImmuneRACE study (first 160 participants) plus 1,254 subjects from 6 global collaborators. HLA class I and class II types, where available, came from metadata supplied by the sample provider rather than from assay-based typing. The repertoires were made available in a free public database intended to serve as a resource for research on the immune response to SARS-CoV-2. Nearly every sample came with metadata listing a de-identified subject ID, COVID-19 status, age in years and sex. Overall results and qualifications from the work: How much clinical and demographic metadata was included differed by source and by participant, and the metadata was provided uncurated.

The immunoSEQ Assay, a bias-controlled multiplex PCR, was used to amplify TCRbeta CDR3 regions from genomic DNA. Per the authors' processing: The number of nucleated cells in each sample was estimated by amplification of reference gene primers within the assay. To quantify the absolute abundance of each unique TCRbeta CDR3 rearrangement, sequence reads were collapsed and filtered. Productive Simpson clonality was computed per sample as the square root of Simpson's diversity index over productive rearrangements. TCRdb carries this immuneACCESS record with in-frame sequences only. Its versions omit some clonotypes, under half of them owing to an unresolved V gene in the studies checked, with the rest unexplained. V, J and clone size are taken as reported in that table, and D and trimming were inferred from the DNA itself. The sample records roughly 150,000 clones, 76% of which are singletons. Jointly, the top ten make up more than 3.5% of the sample.

The germline V gene (reference sequence) specifies LNHDA as CDR1 and SQIVND as CDR2. V loses 6 bases, J loses 7 bases, and the germline ends lie 13 bases apart. Counted from cysteine to phenylalanine, this CDR3 has 13 amino acids. The only DNA kept is the CDR3, 39 bases in frame from the first base. Whole blood was collected in K2EDTA tubes by collaborating institutions according to the institutions' own protocols. Collaborator samples were shipped for TCRbeta analysis as frozen whole blood, isolated PBMCs, or DNA extracted from either sample type. The chain links TRBV19 with TRBJ1-5; the D gene is perhaps TRBD1, from 5 matching bases. This TCR derives from a woman of 80 years or more with acute or convalescent COVID-19. The sequencing input was peripheral blood. For the CDR3, the sequence is CASSLGRGQPQHF. The DNA is TGTGCCAGTAGCCTGGGGAGGGGACAGCCCCAGCATTTT.